Presented here are 7 T cell receptor beta chains from one specimen sequenced in a study of T cell responses to AZD1222 COVID-19 vaccine. Profiling relied on immunoSEQ multiplex PCR, and the TCRdb table lists in-frame clones only, not all of them. The profile shows around 45,000 clones, roughly 87% of them singletons. The sample was peripheral blood, taken 28 days after the second AZD1222 dose. The receptors here all came from an adult who received the AZD1222 COVID-19 vaccine.

The chain couples TRBV7-8 to TRBJ1-6, with TRBD1 as a possible D gene (5 bases). The V end was cut by 2 bases, the J end by 7 bases, with 12 bases between. Germline V CDR1 and CDR2: SGHVS, FQNEAQ. This CDR3 contains 15 residues. CDR3 bases: TGTGCCAGCAGCTTAAGGGACGGGTGGAATTCACCCCTCCACTTT. Its protein product is CASSLRDGWNSPLHF.

This chain links TRBV6-1 with TRBJ1-6, with D maybe TRBD1 (6 bases). Trimming took 2 bases from V and 4 from J, leaving 9 bases between them. The CDR3 is 15 residues long. CDR1 MNHNS and CDR2 SASEGT come from the germline V gene. The CDR3 DNA reads TGTGCCAGCAGTGAAACGGGACAATATAATTCACCCCTCCACTTT. Amino acids: CASSETGQYNSPLHF.

This chain uses TRBV7-6 with TRBJ1-3; 7 bases are shared with TRBD1. Losses at the gene ends were 3 bases for V and 3 bases for J; bases not matched to a gene: 8. This CDR3 is 16 amino acids long. Germline CDR1 and CDR2: SGHVS and FNYEAQ. The CDR3 spells CASSFDRAPLGNTIYF. The DNA for the CDR3 is TGTGCCAGCAGCTTCGACAGGGCCCCTCTTGGAAACACCATATATTTT.

V usage is TRBV5-4 and J usage is TRBJ1-2; the D gene is possibly TRBD1 (6 bases). This CDR3 is 15 amino acids long. CDR1 and CDR2 from the germline V gene are SGHNT and YYREEE (reference sequence). V shed 1 base and J shed 4 bases, with 14 bases lying between them. The DNA of the CDR3 is TGTGCCAGCAGCTTGCTGGACAGCCCTTTCTATGGCTACACCTTC. Its translation: CASSLLDSPFYGYTF.

J is TRBJ1-6 and V is TRBV19; 9 nucleotides match TRBD1. V gave up 5 bases and J gave up 10 bases; unmatched junction bases: 6. Germline V gene sequence: CDR1 LNHDA, CDR2 SQIVND (reference sequence). This CDR3 is 14 amino acids long. The CDR3 sequence: CASSWGQGGSPLHF. CDR3 DNA: TGTGCCAGTAGTTGGGGACAGGGTGGATCACCCCTCCACTTT.

This clone has just one count. The chain employs TRBV30 and TRBJ2-7, with a weak D call TRBD2 (5 bases). With 4 bases removed from V and 5 bases from J, the gap between germline ends came to 15 bases. The CDR3 spans 13 residues. Germline-derived CDR1 and CDR2 are GTSNPN and SVGIG (reference sequence). CDR3 nucleotides: TGTGCCTGGACCCTGGGAGTAAACGACGAGCAGTACTTC. Translated, it gives CAWTLGVNDEQYF.

This chain joins TRBV5-4 and TRBJ2-7; D may correspond to TRBD1 or TRBD2 (6 bases each). CDR1 and CDR2 (germline): SGHNT, YYREEE (reference sequence). This CDR3 is 15 amino acids long. V was shortened by 1 base and J by 2 bases, with 13 bases between the two germline ends. CDR3 sequence: CASSLQGRGAYEQYF. The CDR3 bases are TGTGCCAGCAGCTTGCAGGGGCGCGGGGCCTACGAGCAGTACTTC. Based on the CDR3 plus reference TRBV5-4 and TRBJ2-7, the full variable domain is ETGVTQSPTHLIKTRGQQVTLRCSSQSGHNTVSWYQQALGQGPQFIFQYYREEENGRGNFPPRFSGLQFPNYSSELNVNALELDDSALYLCASSLQGRGAYEQYFGPGTRLTVT.